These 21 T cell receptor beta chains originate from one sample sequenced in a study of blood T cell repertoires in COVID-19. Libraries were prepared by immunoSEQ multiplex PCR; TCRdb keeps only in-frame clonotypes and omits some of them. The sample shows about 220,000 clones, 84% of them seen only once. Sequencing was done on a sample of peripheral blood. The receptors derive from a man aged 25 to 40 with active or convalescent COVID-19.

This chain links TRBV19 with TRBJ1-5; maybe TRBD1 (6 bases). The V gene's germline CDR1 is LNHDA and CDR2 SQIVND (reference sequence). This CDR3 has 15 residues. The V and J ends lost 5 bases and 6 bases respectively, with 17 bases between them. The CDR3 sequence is CASSPREGGSQPQHF. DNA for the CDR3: TGTGCCAGTAGTCCCCGGGAGGGGGGCAGTCAGCCCCAGCATTTT.

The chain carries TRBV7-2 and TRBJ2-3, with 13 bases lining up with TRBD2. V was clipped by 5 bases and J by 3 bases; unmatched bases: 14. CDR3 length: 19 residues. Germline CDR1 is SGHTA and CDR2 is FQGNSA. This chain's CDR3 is CASSRAGLAGVQGTDTQYF. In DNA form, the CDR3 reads TGTGCCAGCAGCCGGGCTGGACTAGCGGGGGTCCAGGGGACAGATACGCAGTATTTT.

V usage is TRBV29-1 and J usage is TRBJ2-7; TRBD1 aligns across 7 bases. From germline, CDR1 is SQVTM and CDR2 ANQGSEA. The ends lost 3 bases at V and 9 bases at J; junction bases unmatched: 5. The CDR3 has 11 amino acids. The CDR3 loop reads CSVEKDRRQYF. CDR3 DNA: TGCAGCGTTGAGAAGGACAGGAGGCAGTACTTC.

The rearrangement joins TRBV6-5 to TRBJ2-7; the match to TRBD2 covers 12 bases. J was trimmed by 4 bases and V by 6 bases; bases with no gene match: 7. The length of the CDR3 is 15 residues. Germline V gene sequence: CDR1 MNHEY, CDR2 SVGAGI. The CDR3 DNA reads TGTGCCAGCAGCCATCTAGCGGGAGGGGGATACGAGCAGTACTTC. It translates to CASSHLAGGGYEQYF.

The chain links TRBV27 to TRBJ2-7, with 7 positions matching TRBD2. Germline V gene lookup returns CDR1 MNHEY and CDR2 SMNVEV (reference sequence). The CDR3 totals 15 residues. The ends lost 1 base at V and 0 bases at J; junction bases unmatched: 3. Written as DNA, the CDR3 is TGTGCCAGCAGTTTATGGACTAGGAGCTCCTACGAGCAGTACTTC. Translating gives CASSLWTRSSYEQYF.

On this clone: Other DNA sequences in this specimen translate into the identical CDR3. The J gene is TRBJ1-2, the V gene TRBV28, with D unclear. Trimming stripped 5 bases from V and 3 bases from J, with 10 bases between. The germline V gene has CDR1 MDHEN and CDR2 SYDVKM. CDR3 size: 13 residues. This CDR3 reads CASSPGRHYGYTF. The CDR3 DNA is TGTGCCAGCAGTCCCGGGAGACACTATGGCTACACCTTC.

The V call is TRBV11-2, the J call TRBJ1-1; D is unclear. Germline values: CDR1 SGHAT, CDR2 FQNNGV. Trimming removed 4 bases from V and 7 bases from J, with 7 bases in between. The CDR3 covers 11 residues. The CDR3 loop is CASSSGIEAFF. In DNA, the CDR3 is TGTGCCAGCAGCTCCGGGATTGAAGCTTTCTTT.

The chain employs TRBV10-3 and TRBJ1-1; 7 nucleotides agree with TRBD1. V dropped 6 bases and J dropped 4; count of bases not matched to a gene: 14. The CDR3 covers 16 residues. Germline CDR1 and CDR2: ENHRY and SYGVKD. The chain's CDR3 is CAISNPNRGIGTEAFF. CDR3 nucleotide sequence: TGTGCCATCAGCAACCCAAACAGGGGTATCGGCACTGAAGCTTTCTTT.

As DNA, the CDR3 is TGTGCCAGCAGCCTCCGGGAGTCCTTTATAGATGAGCAGTTCTTC. This gives the protein CASSLRESFIDEQFF. The chain carries TRBV6-5 and TRBJ2-1, with D tentatively TRBD2 (6 bases). The V end was cut by 6 bases, the J end by 8 bases, with 20 bases between. Germline-derived CDR1 and CDR2 are MNHEY and SVGAGI. There are 15 residues in the CDR3.

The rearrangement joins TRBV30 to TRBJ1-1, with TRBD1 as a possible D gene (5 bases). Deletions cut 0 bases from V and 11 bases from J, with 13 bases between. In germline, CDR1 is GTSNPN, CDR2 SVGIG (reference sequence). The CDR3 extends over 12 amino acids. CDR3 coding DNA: TGTGCCTGGAGTGTAGAGTCGCGGGGGGCTTTCTTT. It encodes CAWSVESRGAFF.

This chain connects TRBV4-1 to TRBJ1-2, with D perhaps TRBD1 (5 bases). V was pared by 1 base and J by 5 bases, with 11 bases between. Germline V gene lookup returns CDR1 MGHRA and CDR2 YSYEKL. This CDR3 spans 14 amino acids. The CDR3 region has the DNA TGCGCCAGCAGCCAAGTCCAGGGAGGTTATGGCTACACCTTC. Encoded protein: CASSQVQGGYGYTF.

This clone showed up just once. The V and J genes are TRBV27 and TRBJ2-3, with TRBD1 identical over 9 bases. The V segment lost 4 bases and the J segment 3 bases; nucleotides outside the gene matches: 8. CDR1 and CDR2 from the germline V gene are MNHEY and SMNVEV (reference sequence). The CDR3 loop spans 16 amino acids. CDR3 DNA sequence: TGTGCCAGCAGTTCGGTACAGGGGGCCGGGACAGATACGCAGTATTTT. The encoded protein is CASSSVQGAGTDTQYF.

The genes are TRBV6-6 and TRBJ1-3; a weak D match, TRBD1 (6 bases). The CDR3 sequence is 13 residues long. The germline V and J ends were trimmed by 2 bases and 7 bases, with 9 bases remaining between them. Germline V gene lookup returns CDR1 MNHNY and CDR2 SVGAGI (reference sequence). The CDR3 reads CASSYLQGNTIYF. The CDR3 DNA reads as TGTGCCAGCAGTTACCTACAGGGCAACACCATATATTTT.

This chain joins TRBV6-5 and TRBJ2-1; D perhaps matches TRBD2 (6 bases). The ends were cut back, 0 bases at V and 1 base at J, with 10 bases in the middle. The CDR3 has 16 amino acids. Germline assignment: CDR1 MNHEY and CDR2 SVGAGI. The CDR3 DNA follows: TGTGCCAGCAGTTACTCTACGGGAGTATCCTACAATGAGCAGTTCTTC. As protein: CASSYSTGVSYNEQFF.

The CDR3 sequence is CASSFRGLGNEQFF. The CDR3 bases are TGTGCCAGCAGTTTCCGGGGGTTGGGCAATGAGCAGTTCTTC. The chain carries TRBV28 and TRBJ2-1; a possible D gene is TRBD2 (6 bases). Looked up from germline, CDR1 is MDHEN and CDR2 is SYDVKM. The CDR3 consists of 14 residues. V was pared by 3 bases and J by 6 bases, with 12 bases between.

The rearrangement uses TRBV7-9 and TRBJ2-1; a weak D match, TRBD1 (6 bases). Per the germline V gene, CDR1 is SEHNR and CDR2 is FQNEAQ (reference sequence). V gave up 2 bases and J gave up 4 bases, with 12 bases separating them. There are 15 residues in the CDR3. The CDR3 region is CASSLSTGGYNEQFF. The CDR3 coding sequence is TGTGCCAGCAGCTTATCGACAGGAGGTTACAATGAGCAGTTCTTC.

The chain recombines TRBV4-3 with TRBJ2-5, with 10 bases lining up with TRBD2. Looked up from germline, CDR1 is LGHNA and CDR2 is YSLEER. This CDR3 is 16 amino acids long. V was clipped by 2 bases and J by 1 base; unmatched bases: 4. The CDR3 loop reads CASSQRTSGVQETQYF. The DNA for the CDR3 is TGCGCCAGCAGCCAAAGGACTAGCGGAGTCCAAGAGACCCAGTACTTC.

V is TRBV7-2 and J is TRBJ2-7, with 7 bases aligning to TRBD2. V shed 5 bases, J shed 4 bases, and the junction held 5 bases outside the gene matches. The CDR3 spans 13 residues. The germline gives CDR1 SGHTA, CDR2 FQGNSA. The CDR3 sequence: CASSPGGGYEQYF. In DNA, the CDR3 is TGTGCCAGCAGCCCCGGGGGAGGGTACGAGCAGTACTTC.

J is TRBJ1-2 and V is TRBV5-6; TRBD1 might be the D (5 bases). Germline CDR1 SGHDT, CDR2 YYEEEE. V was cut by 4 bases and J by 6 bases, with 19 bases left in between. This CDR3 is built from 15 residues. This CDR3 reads CASSRRESGANGYTF. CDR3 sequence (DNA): TGTGCCAGCAGCCGACGTGAGTCTGGGGCCAATGGCTACACCTTC.

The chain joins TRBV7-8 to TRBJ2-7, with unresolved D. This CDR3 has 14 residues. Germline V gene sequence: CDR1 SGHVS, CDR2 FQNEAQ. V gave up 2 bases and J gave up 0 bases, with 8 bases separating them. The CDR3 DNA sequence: TGTGCCAGCAGCTTACTAGGCCCCTCCTACGAGCAGTACTTC. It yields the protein CASSLLGPSYEQYF. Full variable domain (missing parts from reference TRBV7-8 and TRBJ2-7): GAGVSQSPRYKVAKRGQDVALRCDPISGHVSLFWYQQALGQGPEFLTYFQNEAQLDKSGLPSDRFFAERPEGSVSTLKIQRTQQEDSAVYLCASSLLGPSYEQYFGPGTRLTVT.

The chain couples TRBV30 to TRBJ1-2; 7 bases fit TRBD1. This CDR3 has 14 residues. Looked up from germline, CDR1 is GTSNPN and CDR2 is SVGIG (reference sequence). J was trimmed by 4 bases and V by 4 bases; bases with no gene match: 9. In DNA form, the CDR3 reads TGTGCCTGGAAAGACTTCAGGGGGGTCTATGGCTACACCTTC. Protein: CAWKDFRGVYGYTF.